Detailed here is one T cell receptor beta chain. Treatment given: treatment-naive control, cytoreductive nephrectomy. CDR1 and CDR2 from the germline V gene are MDHEN and SYDVKM. The CDR3 runs to 14 residues. V trimming: 6 bases; J trimming: 9 bases; junction bases outside the gene matches: 6. These data come from a study of radiation and T cells in renal cell carcinoma. Method: immunoSEQ multiplex PCR; TCRdb's copy keeps in-frame clones and lacks some. The repertoire consists of roughly 10,000 clones, with roughly 60% occurring once and the leading ten covering roughly 10%. This clonotype was sampled from a man aged 35 to 55 with renal cell carcinoma. The starting material was tumor tissue, obtained from a patient whose treatment was nephrectomy without radiotherapy. The chain is built from TRBV28 and TRBJ2-4, with 12 positions matching TRBD2. CDR3 in DNA: TGTGCCAGCAGCCTAGCGGGAGGGAATGCCATTCAGTACTTC. Translation: CASSLAGGNAIQYF.